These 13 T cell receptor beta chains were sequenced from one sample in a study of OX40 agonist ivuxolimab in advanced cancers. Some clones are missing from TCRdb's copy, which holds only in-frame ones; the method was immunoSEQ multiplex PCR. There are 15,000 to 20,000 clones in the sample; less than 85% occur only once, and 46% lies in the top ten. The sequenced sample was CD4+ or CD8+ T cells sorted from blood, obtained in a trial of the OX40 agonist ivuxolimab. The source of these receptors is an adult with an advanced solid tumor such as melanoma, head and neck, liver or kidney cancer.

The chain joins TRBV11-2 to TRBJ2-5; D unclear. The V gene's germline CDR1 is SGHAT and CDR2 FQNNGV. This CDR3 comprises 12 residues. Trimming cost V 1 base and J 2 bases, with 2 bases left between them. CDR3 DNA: TGTGCCAGCAGCTTAGGTCAAGAGACCCAGTACTTC. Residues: CASSLGQETQYF.

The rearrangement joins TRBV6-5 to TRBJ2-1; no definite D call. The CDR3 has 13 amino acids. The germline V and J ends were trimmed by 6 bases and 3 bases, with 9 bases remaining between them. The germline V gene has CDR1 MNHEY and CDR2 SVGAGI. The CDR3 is CASRGFNYNEQFF. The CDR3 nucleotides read TGTGCCAGCAGAGGGTTTAACTACAATGAGCAGTTCTTC.

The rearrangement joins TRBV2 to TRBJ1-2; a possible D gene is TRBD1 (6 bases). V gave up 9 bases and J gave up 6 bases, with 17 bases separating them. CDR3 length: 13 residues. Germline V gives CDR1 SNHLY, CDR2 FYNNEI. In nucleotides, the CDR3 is TGTGCCAGTACCACACAGGGCTCGGATGGCTACACCTTC. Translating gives CASTTQGSDGYTF.

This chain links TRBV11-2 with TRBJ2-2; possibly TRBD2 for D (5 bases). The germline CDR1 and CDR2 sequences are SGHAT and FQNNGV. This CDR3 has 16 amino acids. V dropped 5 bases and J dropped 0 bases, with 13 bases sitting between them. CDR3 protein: CASSPPRVANTGELFF. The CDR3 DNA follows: TGTGCCAGCAGCCCCCCGAGGGTGGCGAACACCGGGGAGCTGTTTTTT.

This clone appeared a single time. In DNA, the CDR3 is TGTGCCAGTAGTATAGGCCCCTCTAGGGGCTACACCTTC. This codes for CASSIGPSRGYTF. This rearrangement joins TRBV19 to TRBJ1-2; D not certain. Germline CDR1 and CDR2: LNHDA and SQIVND (reference sequence). Trimming left V 1 base short and J 8 bases short, with 11 bases between. The CDR3 consists of 13 residues.

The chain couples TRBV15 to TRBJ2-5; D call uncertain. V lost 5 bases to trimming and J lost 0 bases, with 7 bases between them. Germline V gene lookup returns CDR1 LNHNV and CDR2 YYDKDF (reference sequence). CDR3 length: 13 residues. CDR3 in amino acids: CATSSGHQETQYF. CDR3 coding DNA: TGTGCCACCAGCTCCGGACACCAAGAGACCCAGTACTTC.

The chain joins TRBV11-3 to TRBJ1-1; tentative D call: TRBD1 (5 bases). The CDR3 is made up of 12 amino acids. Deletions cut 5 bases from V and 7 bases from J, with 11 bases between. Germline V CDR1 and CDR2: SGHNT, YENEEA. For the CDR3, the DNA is TGTGCCAGCAGCACCCGGGGGGGTGAAGCTTTCTTT. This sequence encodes CASSTRGGEAFF.

This CDR3 reads CASSFEAWGPNSPLHF. The CDR3 bases are TGTGCCAGCAGTTTCGAGGCTTGGGGGCCTAATTCACCCCTCCACTTT. This chain joins TRBV6-6 and TRBJ1-6; D might be TRBD1 (6 bases). The CDR3 extends over 16 amino acids. V lost 4 bases, J lost 6 bases, and 16 bases lay in between. CDR1 and CDR2 (germline): MNHNY, SVGAGI (reference sequence).

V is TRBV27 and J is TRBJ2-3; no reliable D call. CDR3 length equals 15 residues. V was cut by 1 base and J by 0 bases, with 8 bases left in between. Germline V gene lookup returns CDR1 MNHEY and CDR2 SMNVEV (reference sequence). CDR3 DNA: TGTGCCAGCAGTTTATTCCCCCTTAGCACAGATACGCAGTATTTT. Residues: CASSLFPLSTDTQYF.

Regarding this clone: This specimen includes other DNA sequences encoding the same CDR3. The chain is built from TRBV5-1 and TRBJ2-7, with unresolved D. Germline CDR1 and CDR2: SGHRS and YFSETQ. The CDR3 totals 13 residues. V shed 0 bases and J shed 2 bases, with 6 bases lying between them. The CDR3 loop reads CASSLEGPYEQYF. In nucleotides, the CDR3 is TGCGCCAGCAGCTTGGAAGGGCCCTACGAGCAGTACTTC.

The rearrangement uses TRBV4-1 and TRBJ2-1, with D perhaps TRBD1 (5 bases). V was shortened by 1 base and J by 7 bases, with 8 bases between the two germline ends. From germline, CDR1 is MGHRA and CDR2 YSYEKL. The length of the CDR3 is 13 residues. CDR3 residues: CASSQVRVNEQFF. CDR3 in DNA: TGCGCCAGCAGCCAAGTCAGGGTTAATGAGCAGTTCTTC.

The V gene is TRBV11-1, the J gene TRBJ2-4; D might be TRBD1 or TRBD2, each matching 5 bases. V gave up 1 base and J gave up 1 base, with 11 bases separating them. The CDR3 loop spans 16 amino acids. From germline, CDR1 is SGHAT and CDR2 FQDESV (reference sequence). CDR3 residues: CASSLEIWGAKNIQYF. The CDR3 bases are TGTGCCAGCAGCTTAGAGATTTGGGGGGCCAAAAACATTCAGTACTTC.

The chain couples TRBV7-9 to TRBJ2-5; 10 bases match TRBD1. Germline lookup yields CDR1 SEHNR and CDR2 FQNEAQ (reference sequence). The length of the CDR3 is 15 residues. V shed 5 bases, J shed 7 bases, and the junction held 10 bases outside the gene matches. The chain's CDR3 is CASSPPDRGLGTQYF. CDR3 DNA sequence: TGTGCCAGCAGCCCCCCCGACAGGGGGCTAGGGACCCAGTACTTC.